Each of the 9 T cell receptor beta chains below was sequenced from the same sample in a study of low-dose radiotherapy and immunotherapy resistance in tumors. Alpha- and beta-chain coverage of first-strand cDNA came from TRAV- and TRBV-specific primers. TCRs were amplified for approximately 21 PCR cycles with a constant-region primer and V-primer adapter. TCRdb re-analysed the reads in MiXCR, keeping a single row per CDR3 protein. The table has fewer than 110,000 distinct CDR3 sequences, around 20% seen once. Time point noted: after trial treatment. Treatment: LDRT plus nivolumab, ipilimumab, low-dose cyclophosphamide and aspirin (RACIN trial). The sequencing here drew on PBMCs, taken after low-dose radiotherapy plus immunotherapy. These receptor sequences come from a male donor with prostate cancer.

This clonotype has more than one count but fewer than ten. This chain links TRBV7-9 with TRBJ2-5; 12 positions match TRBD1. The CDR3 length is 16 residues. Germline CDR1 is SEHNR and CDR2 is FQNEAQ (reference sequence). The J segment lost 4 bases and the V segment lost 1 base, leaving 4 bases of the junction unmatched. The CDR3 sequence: CASSLGDRGPGETQYF. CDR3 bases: TGTGCCAGCAGCTTAGGGGACAGGGGGCCTGGAGAGACCCAGTACTTC.

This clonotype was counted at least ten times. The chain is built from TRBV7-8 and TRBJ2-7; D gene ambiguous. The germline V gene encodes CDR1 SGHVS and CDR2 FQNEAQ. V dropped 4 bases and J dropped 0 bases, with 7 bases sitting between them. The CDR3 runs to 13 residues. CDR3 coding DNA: TGTGCCAGCAGCTCACTGGTCTCCTACGAGCAGTACTTC. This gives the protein CASSSLVSYEQYF.

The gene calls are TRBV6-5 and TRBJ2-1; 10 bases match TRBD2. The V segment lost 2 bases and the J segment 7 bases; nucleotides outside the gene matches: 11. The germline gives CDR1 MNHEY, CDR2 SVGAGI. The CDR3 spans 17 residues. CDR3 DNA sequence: TGTGCCAGCAGTTACGATATTTCTAGCGGGAGTCATAATGAGCAGTTCTTC. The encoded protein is CASSYDISSGSHNEQFF.

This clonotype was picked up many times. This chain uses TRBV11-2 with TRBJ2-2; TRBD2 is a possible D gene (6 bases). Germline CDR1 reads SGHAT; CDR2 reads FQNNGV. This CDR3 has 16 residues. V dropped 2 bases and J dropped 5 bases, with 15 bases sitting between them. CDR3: CASSLRRGGNTGELFF. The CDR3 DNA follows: TGTGCCAGCAGCTTACGGCGGGGTGGAAATACCGGGGAGCTGTTTTTT.

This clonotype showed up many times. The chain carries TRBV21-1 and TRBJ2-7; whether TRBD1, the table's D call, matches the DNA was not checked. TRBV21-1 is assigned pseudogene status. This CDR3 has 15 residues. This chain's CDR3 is CASSKGLGQTYEQYF. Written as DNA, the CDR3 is TGTGCCAGCAGCAAAGGACTAGGACAGACCTACGAGCAGTACTTC.

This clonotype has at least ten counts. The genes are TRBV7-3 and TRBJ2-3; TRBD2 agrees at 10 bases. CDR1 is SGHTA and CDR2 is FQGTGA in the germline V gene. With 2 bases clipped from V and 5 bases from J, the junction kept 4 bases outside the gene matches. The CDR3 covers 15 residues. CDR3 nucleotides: TGTGCCAGCAGCTTACTAGCGGGGGAGGGAGATACGCAGTATTTT. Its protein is CASSLLAGEGDTQYF.

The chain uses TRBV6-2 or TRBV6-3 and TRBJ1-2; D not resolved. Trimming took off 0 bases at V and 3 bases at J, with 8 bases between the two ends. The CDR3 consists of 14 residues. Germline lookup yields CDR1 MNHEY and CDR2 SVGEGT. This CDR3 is CASSYSSTDYGYTF. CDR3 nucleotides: TGTGCCAGCAGTTACTCGAGTACAGACTATGGCTACACCTTC.

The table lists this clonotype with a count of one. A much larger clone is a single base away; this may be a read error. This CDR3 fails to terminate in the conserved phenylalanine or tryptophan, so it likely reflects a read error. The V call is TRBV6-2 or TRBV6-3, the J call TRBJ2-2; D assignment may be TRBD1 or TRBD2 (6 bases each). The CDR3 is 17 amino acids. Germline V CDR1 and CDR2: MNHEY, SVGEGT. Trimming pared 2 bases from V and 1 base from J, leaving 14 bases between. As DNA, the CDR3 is TGTGCCAGCAGTTACGGGGTAGGGGGGAAGAACACCGGGGAGCTGTTTTAT. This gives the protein CASSYGVGGKNTGELFY.

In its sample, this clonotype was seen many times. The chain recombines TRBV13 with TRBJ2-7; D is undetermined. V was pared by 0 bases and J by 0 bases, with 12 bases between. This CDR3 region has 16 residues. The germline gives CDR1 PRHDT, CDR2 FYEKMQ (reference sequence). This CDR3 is CASSLGPRWGSYEQYF. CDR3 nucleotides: TGTGCCAGCAGCTTAGGACCCCGGTGGGGCTCCTACGAGCAGTACTTC.